This T cell receptor (beta chain) was sequenced for a study of blood T cell repertoires in COVID-19. As for the study in general: PBMCs, B-cell-depleted T cells, or T cells provided the cDNA or gDNA that made up the material.

Data came from immunoSEQ multiplex PCR; TCRdb stores just in-frame clones and leaves some out. The sample gives roughly 230,000 clones, approximately 83% of which show up once; around 7.2% is in the top ten. The sample was peripheral blood. This receptor was taken from a woman aged 45-65 years with acute or convalescent COVID-19.

The CDR3, as DNA: TGTGCCAGCAGCTTGGGACTAGCGACTTTGTCGGGTTACAATGAGCAGTTCTTC. Amino acid sequence: CASSLGLATLSGYNEQFF. The chain is built from TRBV5-6 and TRBJ2-1; 8 nucleotides line up with TRBD2. Germline lookup yields CDR1 SGHDT and CDR2 YYEEEE. V was pared by 0 bases and J by 4 bases, with 12 bases of the junction left unmatched. The length of the CDR3 is 18 residues.